The rows below give T cell receptor beta chains drawn from one sample of a study of T cells in Graves' hyperthyroidism and ophthalmopathy. TCRdb ran MiXCR on the multiplex PCR reads and lists one entry per CDR3 protein. The data hold some 510,000 distinct CDR3 sequences, with less than 25% observed a single time. The sample was blood. Receptors were obtained from a man younger than 35 with Graves' hyperthyroidism. Each CDR3 is given with its conserved first and last residue. A D gene is named only where the DNA matches it firmly. Where a row states a size, it is once, few, many or the class of an expanded clone; other rows omit it.

D: -
V: TRBV28
size: -
J: TRBJ1-5
CDR3: CASTSVYSNQPQHF
DNA: TGTGCCAGCACTAGCGTATATAGCAATCAGCCCCAGCATTTT

D: -
V: TRBV5-1
size: few
J: TRBJ1-1
CDR3: CAGGANTEAFF
DNA: TGCGCCGGGGGGGCTAACACTGAAGCTTTCTTT

D: TRBD1
V: TRBV7-2
size: many
J: TRBJ2-7
CDR3: CASSLLTGERVYEQYF
DNA: TGTGCCAGCAGCTTACTGACAGGGGAGAGGGTCTACGAGCAGTACTTC

D: -
V: TRBV27
size: few
J: TRBJ2-2
CDR3: CASSLRGTLNTGELFF
DNA: TGTGCCAGCAGTTTACGGGGGACACTGAACACCGGGGAGCTGTTTTTT

D: -
V: TRBV7-8
size: -
J: TRBJ2-7
CDR3: CASSLRAIQGSEQYF
DNA: TGTGCCAGCAGCTTACGGGCGATACAGGGCAGCGAGCAGTACTTC

D: TRBD1
V: TRBV30
size: few
J: TRBJ1-2
CDR3: CAWSSTRVQGSDGYTF
DNA: TGTGCCTGGAGTTCTACGAGGGTACAGGGGAGCGATGGCTACACCTTC

D: TRBD1
V: TRBV11-2
size: many
J: TRBJ1-5
CDR3: CASSVGTVGQPQHF
DNA: TGTGCCAGCAGCGTCGGGACAGTGGGGCAGCCCCAGCATTTT

D: -
V: TRBV12-3/TRBV12-4
size: many
J: TRBJ1-1
CDR3: CASSSTPRQNTEAFF
DNA: TGTGCCAGCAGCTCTACCCCACGGCAGAACACTGAAGCTTTCTTT

D: TRBD1
V: TRBV12-3/TRBV12-4
size: many
J: TRBJ2-7
CDR3: CASSVPGQATYEQYF
DNA: TGTGCCAGCAGTGTTCCGGGACAGGCCACCTACGAGCAGTACTTC

D: -
V: TRBV6-5
size: few
J: TRBJ2-5
CDR3: CASSSTYRGRETQYF
DNA: TGTGCCAGCAGTTCGACTTATCGCGGCAGGGAGACCCAGTACTTC

D: TRBD1
V: TRBV20-1
size: many
J: TRBJ2-5
CDR3: CSAREYATGVRETQYF
DNA: TGCAGTGCTAGGGAATACGCGACAGGGGTGAGGGAGACCCAGTACTTC

D: -
V: TRBV12-3/TRBV12-4
size: -
J: TRBJ2-7
CDR3: CASGGAAEQYF
DNA: TGTGCCAGCGGCGGGGCGGCCGAGCAGTACTTC

D: -
V: TRBV19
size: many
J: TRBJ1-3
CDR3: CASSTLGSGNTIYF
DNA: TGTGCCAGTAGTACACTAGGCTCTGGAAACACCATATATTTT

D: TRBD1
V: TRBV9
size: -
J: TRBJ1-1
CDR3: CASSARDRGLSGTEAFF
DNA: TGTGCCAGCAGCGCCCGGGACAGGGGTCTTTCGGGCACTGAAGCTTTCTTT

D: -
V: TRBV2
size: many
J: TRBJ2-7
CDR3: CASSVRGRESAYEQYF
DNA: TGTGCCAGCAGTGTTAGAGGGCGCGAGTCTGCCTACGAGCAGTACTTC

D: -
V: TRBV12-3/TRBV12-4
size: many
J: TRBJ1-5
CDR3: CASSTTDTYNQPQHF
DNA: TGTGCCAGCAGTACTACAGACACGTACAATCAGCCCCAGCATTTT

D: -
V: TRBV6-5
size: many
J: TRBJ1-5
CDR3: CATEGESSNQPQHF
DNA: TGTGCCACGGAGGGGGAATCTAGCAATCAGCCCCAGCATTTT

D: -
V: TRBV20-1
size: many
J: TRBJ2-2
CDR3: CSAGPGYTGELFF
DNA: TGCAGTGCTGGACCAGGGTACACCGGGGAGCTGTTTTTT

D: TRBD2
V: TRBV3-1
size: few
J: TRBJ2-5
CDR3: CASSNRLAEETQYF
DNA: TGTGCCAGCAGTAATAGACTAGCGGAAGAGACCCAGTACTTC

D: -
V: TRBV5-5
size: many
J: TRBJ1-2
CDR3: CASRLTGYLYGYTF
DNA: TGTGCCAGCAGACTGACAGGCTATTTGTACGGCTACACCTTC

D: -
V: TRBV7-9
size: many
J: TRBJ2-2
CDR3: CASSAPGGELFF
DNA: TGTGCCAGCAGCGCGCCCGGCGGGGAGCTGTTTTTT

D: -
V: TRBV7-2
size: -
J: TRBJ2-7
CDR3: CASSPQAAYEQYF
DNA: TGTGCCAGCAGCCCTCAGGCAGCCTACGAGCAGTACTTC

D: TRBD2
V: TRBV6-5
size: few
J: TRBJ2-5
CDR3: CASSYSAGGGKETQYF
DNA: TGTGCCAGCAGTTACTCTGCGGGGGGAGGCAAAGAGACCCAGTACTTC